The 10 T cell receptor beta chains listed next were all sequenced from one sample in a study of OX40 agonist ivuxolimab in advanced cancers. TCRdb's table, derived via immunoSEQ multiplex PCR, lists solely in-frame clones and lacks some. The sample shows about 64,000 clones, 75% to 90% of them seen only once. The starting material was CD4+ or CD8+ T cells sorted from blood, obtained in a trial of the OX40 agonist ivuxolimab. The receptors shown here come from an adult with an advanced solid tumor such as melanoma, head and neck, liver or kidney cancer.

The chain employs TRBV29-1 and TRBJ1-1, with D unclear. The CDR3 is 13 amino acids. Per the germline V gene, CDR1 is SQVTM and CDR2 is ANQGSEA. V was trimmed by 2 bases and J by 9 bases, leaving 16 bases between them. CDR3 sequence (DNA): TGCAGCGTTGAACAGTCGCTAGGTTCCCAAGCTTTCTTT. Translating it yields CSVEQSLGSQAFF.

The CDR3 coding sequence is TGTGCCAGCAGCTTGGACCTAGCGGGAGCCAAAAACATTCAGTACTTC. Translating it yields CASSLDLAGAKNIQYF. This chain links TRBV5-4 with TRBJ2-4, with 8 bases aligning to TRBD2. The germline V gene has CDR1 SGHNT and CDR2 YYREEE (reference sequence). The V gene end was trimmed by 0 bases and the J gene end by 0 bases; junction bases not matched to a gene: 2. This CDR3 has 16 amino acids.

This clone showed up just once. The rearrangement uses TRBV2 and TRBJ2-7, with D perhaps given as TRBD1 or TRBD2 (5 bases each). CDR1 is SNHLY, CDR2 FYNNEI, per germline. CDR3 size: 12 residues. The ends were cut back, 8 bases at V and 0 bases at J, with 8 bases in the middle. CDR3 DNA sequence: TGTGCCAGCGGGGACCTCTCCTACGAGCAGTACTTC. Protein product: CASGDLSYEQYF.

V usage is TRBV7-9 and J usage is TRBJ1-6; D perhaps matches TRBD1 (5 bases). With 3 bases removed from V and 5 bases from J, the gap between germline ends came to 11 bases. CDR1 is SEHNR, CDR2 FQNEAQ, per germline (reference sequence). The length of the CDR3 is 15 residues. DNA of the CDR3: TGTGCCAGCAGCTTGGGCAGGGCTAATAATTCACCCCTCCACTTT. Translated, it gives CASSLGRANNSPLHF.

The V and J genes are TRBV5-1 and TRBJ2-3; the match to TRBD2 covers 12 bases. Germline CDR1 reads SGHRS; CDR2 reads YFSETQ. There are 15 residues in the CDR3. With V trimmed by 4 bases and J by 4 bases, 4 bases remained unmatched. CDR3 DNA sequence: TGCGCCAGCAGCGCTAGCGGGGGGGAGGCAGATACGCAGTATTTT. This translates into CASSASGGEADTQYF.

The rearrangement links TRBV6-1 to TRBJ1-6, with D unclear. Trimming cost V 1 base and J 8 bases, with 12 bases left between them. The CDR3 is 15 amino acids. Germline V lookup: CDR1 MNHNS, CDR2 SASEGT. This CDR3 reads CASSEVYGGHSPLHF. CDR3 nucleotides: TGTGCCAGCAGTGAAGTGTACGGAGGACATTCACCCCTCCACTTT.

The chain links TRBV7-2 to TRBJ2-2; D could derive from TRBD1 or TRBD2 (6 bases each). Deletions cut 5 bases from V and 0 bases from J, with 13 bases between. This CDR3 is 16 amino acids long. Germline V lookup: CDR1 SGHTA, CDR2 FQGNSA. The CDR3 protein is CASSLRGTTNTGELFF. For the CDR3, the DNA is TGTGCCAGCAGCCTACGGGGGACAACGAACACCGGGGAGCTGTTTTTT.

This clone was counted a few times. CDR3 nucleotide sequence: TGTGCCTGGGGAAGGGCCTGGAGTTCACCCCTCCACTTT. Amino acid sequence: CAWGRAWSSPLHF. V gene TRBV30 combines with J gene TRBJ1-6, with D hard to call. The V gene lost 5 bases and the J gene lost 9 bases, with 14 bases spanning the gap. Germline-derived CDR1 and CDR2 are GTSNPN and SVGIG (reference sequence). CDR3 length: 13 residues.

A note on this clone: Other nucleotide sequences from this sample produce the same CDR3. The rearrangement uses TRBV20-1 and TRBJ1-1; D gene ambiguous. Germline V gene sequence: CDR1 DFQATT, CDR2 SNEGSKA (reference sequence). CDR3 length: 11 amino acids. CDR3 coding DNA: TGCAGCTTTTTCAGGAACACTGAAGCTTTCTTT. It yields the protein CSFFRNTEAFF.

The chain joins TRBV4-1 to TRBJ1-5, with D perhaps matching TRBD1 (5 bases). CDR3 length: 14 amino acids. V was pared by 6 bases and J by 3 bases, with 12 bases between. Germline values: CDR1 MGHRA, CDR2 YSYEKL. CDR3 region: CASRLTGFNQPQHF. The DNA for the CDR3 is TGCGCCAGCAGGCTAACAGGATTCAATCAGCCCCAGCATTTT.